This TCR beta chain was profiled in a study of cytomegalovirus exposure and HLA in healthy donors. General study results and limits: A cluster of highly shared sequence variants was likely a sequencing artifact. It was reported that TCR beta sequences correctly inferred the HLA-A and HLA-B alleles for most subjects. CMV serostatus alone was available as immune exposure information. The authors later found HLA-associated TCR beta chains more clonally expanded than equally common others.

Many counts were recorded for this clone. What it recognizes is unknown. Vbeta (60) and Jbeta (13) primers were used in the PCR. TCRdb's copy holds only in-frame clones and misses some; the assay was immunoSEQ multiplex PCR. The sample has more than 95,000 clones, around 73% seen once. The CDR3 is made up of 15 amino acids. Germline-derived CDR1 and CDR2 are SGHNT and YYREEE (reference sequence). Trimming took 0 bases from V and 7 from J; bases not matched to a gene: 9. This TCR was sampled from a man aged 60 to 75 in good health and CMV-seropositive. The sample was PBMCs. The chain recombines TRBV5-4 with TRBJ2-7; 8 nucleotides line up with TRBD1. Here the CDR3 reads CASSLAATGGREQYF. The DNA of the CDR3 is TGTGCCAGCAGCTTGGCCGCTACAGGGGGGAGGGAGCAGTACTTC.